A single sample gave rise to the 8 T cell receptor beta chains below, sequenced in a study of identical twins. TCRdb processed the 5' RACE reads anew with MiXCR; each CDR3 protein has one entry. Among hundreds of thousands of distinct CDR3 sequences listed, about 12% were seen once. These sequences were also reported in another study, on yellow fever vaccine responses in identical twins.

The sample comprised PBMCs. The receptors here all came from a woman aged 18-29 years in good health.

The V call is TRBV6-5, the J call TRBJ1-1; D call uncertain. Germline CDR1 MNHEY, CDR2 SVGAGI. CDR3 length: 14 amino acids. The germline V and J ends were trimmed by 2 bases and 0 bases, with 7 bases remaining between them. The CDR3 DNA reads as TGTGCCAGCAGTTACAAGGGCATGAACACTGAAGCTTTCTTT. This encodes CASSYKGMNTEAFF.

The gene calls are TRBV10-3 and TRBJ2-3; D is unresolved. V lost 4 bases and J lost 2, with 4 bases in between. The CDR3 loop spans 12 amino acids. The germline gives CDR1 ENHRY, CDR2 SYGVKD. CDR3 amino acids: CAISANTDTQYF. DNA of the CDR3: TGTGCCATCAGTGCTAACACAGATACGCAGTATTTT.

This chain connects TRBV7-9 to TRBJ2-2; D is possibly TRBD2 (5 bases). V dropped 5 bases and J dropped 0 bases, with 13 bases sitting between them. The CDR3 totals 16 residues. In germline, CDR1 is SEHNR, CDR2 FQNEAQ (reference sequence). CDR3 sequence reads: CASSKRPDSNTGELFF. DNA of the CDR3: TGTGCCAGCAGCAAACGACCGGACTCGAACACCGGGGAGCTGTTTTTT.

The chain combines TRBV27 with TRBJ2-4, with unresolved D. V was pared by 4 bases and J by 0 bases, with 10 bases between. Germline CDR1 is MNHEY and CDR2 is SMNVEV (reference sequence). The CDR3 consists of 15 residues. CDR3 sequence reads: CASSSKGLAKNIQYF. In DNA form, the CDR3 reads TGTGCCAGCAGTTCGAAAGGCCTAGCCAAAAACATTCAGTACTTC.

This chain connects TRBV5-1 to TRBJ2-5, with 7 bases aligning to TRBD1. J lost 2 bases, V lost 2 bases, and 12 bases had no gene match. The CDR3 is made up of 17 amino acids. CDR1 is SGHRS, CDR2 YFSETQ, per germline. CDR3 DNA sequence: TGCGCCAGCAGCTTCCCCAGACAGGGATATGGGCAAGAGACCCAGTACTTC. It encodes CASSFPRQGYGQETQYF.

V is TRBV7-9 and J is TRBJ1-5, with D maybe TRBD1 (6 bases). This CDR3 has 14 amino acids. From germline, CDR1 is SEHNR and CDR2 FQNEAQ (reference sequence). Trimming removed 4 bases at V and 8 bases at J, with 15 bases between. The DNA of the CDR3 is TGTGCCAGCAGCTCAGAGGGACACCCGGAGCCCCAGCATTTT. Amino acids: CASSSEGHPEPQHF.

The chain is built from TRBV29-1 and TRBJ2-1; TRBD2 is a possible D gene (6 bases). This CDR3 has 12 amino acids. The V and J ends lost 4 bases and 10 bases respectively, with 14 bases between them. CDR1 is SQVTM, CDR2 ANQGSEA, per germline. CDR3 DNA sequence: TGCAGCGTTGGAGGGGCGGGGTACGAGCAGTTCTTC. This gives the protein CSVGGAGYEQFF.

This clonotype was recorded a few times. The chain is built from TRBV20-1 and TRBJ2-1; TRBD2 matches at 7 bases. The junction had 6 bases not matched to a gene; V was cut back by 1 base and J by 3 bases. Germline CDR1 DFQATT, CDR2 SNEGSKA (reference sequence). This CDR3 has 15 amino acids. CDR3 DNA sequence: TGCAGTGCTAGAGTTCTAGCGGAAGACTACAATGAGCAGTTCTTC. Translating gives CSARVLAEDYNEQFF.